This is a list of T cell receptor beta chains from one sample in a study of T cells in Graves' hyperthyroidism and ophthalmopathy. TCRdb redid the calling of the multiplex PCR reads with MiXCR, one entry per CDR3 protein. The sample records around 450,000 distinct CDR3 sequences, around a sixth being singletons. The sample comprised blood. The receptors were sampled from a woman aged 18 to 35 with Graves' hyperthyroidism. The CDR3 runs from the conserved cysteine through the conserved F or W. The D gene is left open where the match is weak. The size of a clone is reported for some rows only, either as once, few or many, or as a class for expanded clones.

many	TRBV27	TRBD2	TRBJ2-1	TGTGCCAGCAGTTGGGGGGGGAGGGCGCGGGAGCAGTTCTTC	CASSWGGRAREQFF
many	TRBV11-3	NA	TRBJ2-1	TGTGCCAGCAGCAAGGGACTTCCGTACAATGAGCAGTTCTTC	CASSKGLPYNEQFF
many	TRBV30	NA	TRBJ2-3	TGTGCCTGGAGTGTACTAGGTAGTTCGGAAGATACGCAGTATTTT	CAWSVLGSSEDTQYF
few	TRBV19	TRBD1	TRBJ1-5	TGTGCCAGTAGTCCTTACCGGACAGGGGGGCAGCCCCAGCATTTT	CASSPYRTGGQPQHF
NA	TRBV5-4	TRBD1	TRBJ2-3	TGTGCCAGCAGCCGGGGCGGGACAGGGTCAGATACGCAGTATTTT	CASSRGGTGSDTQYF
many	TRBV12-3/TRBV12-4	TRBD2	TRBJ2-3	TGTGCCAGCAGTTTAGCGTTTCCGACTAGCGGGAGGGGAGAAGATACGCAGTATTTT	CASSLAFPTSGRGEDTQYF
many	TRBV28	TRBD1	TRBJ2-4	TGTGCCTGCTTGACAGGGCTGAGACCAAACATTCAGTACTTC	CACLTGLRPNIQYF
many	TRBV6-1	NA	TRBJ2-7	TGTGCCAGCAAAAGCCTGAGGGACCGGAGTTGGGAGCAGTACTTC	CASKSLRDRSWEQYF
many	TRBV18	TRBD2	TRBJ2-1	TGTGCCAGCTCACCATCGGGGGGGGGCCTCGGAGAGCAGTTCTTC	CASSPSGGGLGEQFF
many	TRBV30	NA	TRBJ1-1	TGTGCCTGGAGACGTACAGCGGGGTTGGCTTTCTTT	CAWRRTAGLAFF
NA	TRBV5-8	TRBD2	TRBJ2-3	TGTGCCAGCAGTGAGGTCGGTAGCGGGGGTTCTAGCACAGATACGCAGTATTTT	CASSEVGSGGSSTDTQYF
NA	TRBV2	NA	TRBJ2-1	TGTGCCAGCAGTCCCACAAATAACAATGAGCAGTTCTTC	CASSPTNNNEQFF
NA	TRBV30	TRBD2	TRBJ2-1	TGTGCCTGGAGTAAGGGACTAGCGGGAGACAATGAGCAGTTCTTC	CAWSKGLAGDNEQFF
many	TRBV6-1	NA	TRBJ2-7	TGTGCCAGCAGTGAACTTCCTCCCGGGGAGCCGCCATCCTACGAGCAGTACTTC	CASSELPPGEPPSYEQYF
many	TRBV28	TRBD1	TRBJ1-5	TGTGCCAGCAGTTACCCGAGGACAGGGGGTCAGCCCCAGCATTTT	CASSYPRTGGQPQHF
many	TRBV27	NA	TRBJ2-4	TGTGCCAGCAGTTTTTACAGCTTGGGCAAAAACATTCAGTACTTC	CASSFYSLGKNIQYF
NA	TRBV30	NA	TRBJ1-1	TGTGCCTGGACACAGGGCAACACTGAAGCTTTCTTT	CAWTQGNTEAFF
many	TRBV7-3	TRBD1	TRBJ2-7	TGTGCCAGCAGCTTAAGGACAGGGAATTCGGGTGAGCAGTACTTC	CASSLRTGNSGEQYF
few	TRBV18	TRBD1	TRBJ2-7	TGTGCCAGCTCACCAGAGGCAGGGGGCTACGAGCAGTACTTC	CASSPEAGGYEQYF
many	TRBV12-3/TRBV12-4	TRBD2	TRBJ2-2	TGTGCCAGCAGTTTCGGGGGGACCGGGACGGACTTCGGGGAGCTGTTTTTT	CASSFGGTGTDFGELFF
NA	TRBV11-2	TRBD2	TRBJ2-1	TGTGCCAGCAGCTTAGATGGTAGCGGGGTGCTCGATGAGCAGTTCTTC	CASSLDGSGVLDEQFF
NA	TRBV27	TRBD1	TRBJ2-2	TGTGCCAGCACCCCGGGACAGGGGGCGAACACCGGGGAGCTGTTTTTT	CASTPGQGANTGELFF
NA	TRBV19	NA	TRBJ2-1	TGTGCCAGTAGTACCATCCGGGACATGGGCGGCTACTACAATGAGCAGTTCTTC	CASSTIRDMGGYYNEQFF
few	TRBV20-1	NA	TRBJ1-1	TGCAGTGCTAGAGCCCCGACTACAGACACTGAAGCTTTCTTT	CSARAPTTDTEAFF
many	TRBV3-1	TRBD1	TRBJ1-4	TGTGCCAGCAGCCAAGCCACCCTAGGACAGGGACCAAATGAAAAACTGTTTTTT	CASSQATLGQGPNEKLFF
many	TRBV12-3/TRBV12-4	NA	TRBJ1-3	TGTGCCAGCAGCAGACAGGCTGCTGGAAACACCATATATTTT	CASSRQAAGNTIYF
few	TRBV28	NA	TRBJ2-5	TGTGCCAGCAGTCCCCGTAATATACAAGAGACCCAGTACTTC	CASSPRNIQETQYF
NA	TRBV27	NA	TRBJ1-1	TGTGCCAGCAGTGTCAGGGCGGGGTACACTGAAGCTTTCTTT	CASSVRAGYTEAFF
few	TRBV6-1	NA	TRBJ2-1	TGTGCCAGCAGTCCCGGGGGGCCCTCCTACAATGAGCAGTTCTTC	CASSPGGPSYNEQFF
many	TRBV7-3	NA	TRBJ2-1	TGTGCCAGCAGCATCAGCCCGGTGGTTGGGGAGCAGTTCTTC	CASSISPVVGEQFF
NA	TRBV7-8	TRBD2	TRBJ2-7	TGTGCCAGCAGCTCCTGGACTAGCGGGAGCTACGAGCAGTACTTC	CASSSWTSGSYEQYF
many	TRBV7-9	NA	TRBJ1-4	TGTGCCAGCAGCTTAATAGTCGGGTTGGGAACAACTAATGAAAAACTGTTTTTT	CASSLIVGLGTTNEKLFF